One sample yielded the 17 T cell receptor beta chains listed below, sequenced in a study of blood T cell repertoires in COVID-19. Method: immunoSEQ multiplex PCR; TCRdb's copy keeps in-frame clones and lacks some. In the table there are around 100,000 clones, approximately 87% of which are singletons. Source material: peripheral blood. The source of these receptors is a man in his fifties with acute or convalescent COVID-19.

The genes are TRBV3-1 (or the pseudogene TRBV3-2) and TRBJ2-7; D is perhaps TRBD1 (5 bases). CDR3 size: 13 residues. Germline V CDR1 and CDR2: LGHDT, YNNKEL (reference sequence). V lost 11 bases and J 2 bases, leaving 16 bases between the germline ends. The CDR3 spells CASRGNSPYEQYF. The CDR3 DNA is TGTGCCTCAAGGGGAAACAGCCCCTACGAGCAGTACTTC.

The CDR3 loop reads CASHSYHSGNTIYF. Here the CDR3 DNA reads TGTGCCAGCCATAGCTATCACTCTGGAAACACCATATATTTT. The rearrangement links TRBV28 to TRBJ1-3, with no clear D. Germline assignment: CDR1 MDHEN and CDR2 SYDVKM. The ends were cut back, 8 bases at V and 0 bases at J, with 11 bases in the middle. CDR3 length equals 14 residues.

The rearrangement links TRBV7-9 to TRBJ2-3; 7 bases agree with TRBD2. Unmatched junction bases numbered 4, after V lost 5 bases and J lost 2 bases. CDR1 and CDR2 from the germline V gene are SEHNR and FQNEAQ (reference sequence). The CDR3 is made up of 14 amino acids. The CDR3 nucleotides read TGTGCCAGCAGCGCCGGGACTAACACAGATACGCAGTATTTT. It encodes CASSAGTNTDTQYF.

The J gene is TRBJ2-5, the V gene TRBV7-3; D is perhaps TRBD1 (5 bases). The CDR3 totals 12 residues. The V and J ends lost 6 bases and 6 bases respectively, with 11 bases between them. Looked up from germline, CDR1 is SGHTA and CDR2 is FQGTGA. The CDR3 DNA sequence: TGTGCCAGCAGACAGGAGAAGAAGACCCAGTACTTC. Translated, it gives CASRQEKKTQYF.

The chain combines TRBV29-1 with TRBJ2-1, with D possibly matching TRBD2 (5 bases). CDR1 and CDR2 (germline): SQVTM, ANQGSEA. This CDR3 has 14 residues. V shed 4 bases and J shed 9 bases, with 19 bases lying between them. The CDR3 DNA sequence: TGCAGCGTTGTTAAGAGCGGCTCCCGAGGTGAGCAGTTCTTC. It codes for CSVVKSGSRGEQFF.

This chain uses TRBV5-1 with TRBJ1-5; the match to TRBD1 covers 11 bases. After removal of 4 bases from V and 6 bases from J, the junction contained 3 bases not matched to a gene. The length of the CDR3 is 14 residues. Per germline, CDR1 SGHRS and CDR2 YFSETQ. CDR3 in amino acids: CASSVGTGGQPQHF. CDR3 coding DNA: TGCGCCAGCAGCGTGGGGACAGGGGGTCAGCCCCAGCATTTT.

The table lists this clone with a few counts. This CDR3 is CATGGYREKLFF. The CDR3 DNA reads as TGTGCCACAGGGGGGTATCGCGAAAAACTGTTTTTT. The V and J genes are TRBV27 and TRBJ1-4; TRBD1 matches at 7 bases. The CDR3 has 12 residues. Germline trimming cut 10 bases from V and 8 bases from J; bases unmatched to any gene: 7. Per germline, CDR1 MNHEY and CDR2 SMNVEV (reference sequence).

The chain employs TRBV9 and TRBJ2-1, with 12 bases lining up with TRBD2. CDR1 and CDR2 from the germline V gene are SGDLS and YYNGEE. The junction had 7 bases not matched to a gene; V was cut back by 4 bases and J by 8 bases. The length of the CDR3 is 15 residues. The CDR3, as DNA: TGTGCCAGCAGCCAACTAGCGGGAGGTCCTTATGAGCAGTTCTTC. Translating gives CASSQLAGGPYEQFF.

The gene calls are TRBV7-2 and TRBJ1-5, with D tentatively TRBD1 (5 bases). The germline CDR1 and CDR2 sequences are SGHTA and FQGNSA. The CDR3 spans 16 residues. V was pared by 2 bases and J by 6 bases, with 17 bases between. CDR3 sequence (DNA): TGTGCCAGCAGCTTAAGGGGTCCCCTTGTCAGTCAGCCCCAGCATTTT. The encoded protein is CASSLRGPLVSQPQHF.

CDR3 nucleotide sequence: TGCGCCAGCAGCTTCGACAGGGACCGATTCTATGGCTACACCTTC. The encoded protein is CASSFDRDRFYGYTF. The rearrangement joins TRBV5-1 to TRBJ1-2; 7 nucleotides align to TRBD1. Germline loops: CDR1 SGHRS, CDR2 YFSETQ. This CDR3 is built from 15 residues. Trimming cost V 2 bases and J 4 bases; bases outside gene matches: 8.

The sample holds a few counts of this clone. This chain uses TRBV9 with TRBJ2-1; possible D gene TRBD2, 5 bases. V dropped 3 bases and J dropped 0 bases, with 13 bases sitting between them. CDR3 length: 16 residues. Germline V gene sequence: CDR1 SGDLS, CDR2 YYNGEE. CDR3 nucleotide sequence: TGTGCCAGCAGCGCGGGTTTTAGCGCCTCCTACAATGAGCAGTTCTTC. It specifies CASSAGFSASYNEQFF.

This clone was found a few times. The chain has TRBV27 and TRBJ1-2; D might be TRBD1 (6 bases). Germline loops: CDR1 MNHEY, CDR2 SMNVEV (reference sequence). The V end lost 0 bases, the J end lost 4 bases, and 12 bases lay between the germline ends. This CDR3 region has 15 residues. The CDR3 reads CASSLSGGQIYGYTF. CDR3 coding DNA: TGTGCCAGCAGTTTATCAGGGGGACAAATCTATGGCTACACCTTC.

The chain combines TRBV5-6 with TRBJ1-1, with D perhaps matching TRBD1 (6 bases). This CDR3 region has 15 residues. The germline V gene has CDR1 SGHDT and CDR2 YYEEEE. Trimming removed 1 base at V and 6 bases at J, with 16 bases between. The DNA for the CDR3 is TGTGCCAGCAGCTTGAGGGGGTGGGTCAACCCTGAAGCTTTCTTT. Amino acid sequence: CASSLRGWVNPEAFF.

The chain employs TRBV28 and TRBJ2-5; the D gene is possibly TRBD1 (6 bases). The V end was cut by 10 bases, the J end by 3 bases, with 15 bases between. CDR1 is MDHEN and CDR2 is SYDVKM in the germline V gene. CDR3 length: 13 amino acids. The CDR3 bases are TGTGCCACCGAGAGGGGGATGAAAGAGACCCAGTACTTC. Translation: CATERGMKETQYF.

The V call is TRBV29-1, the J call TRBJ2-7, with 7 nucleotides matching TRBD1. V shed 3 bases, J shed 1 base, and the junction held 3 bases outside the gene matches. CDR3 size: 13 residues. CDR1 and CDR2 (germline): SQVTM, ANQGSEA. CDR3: CSVDETGSYEQYF. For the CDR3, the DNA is TGCAGCGTTGACGAGACAGGGTCCTACGAGCAGTACTTC.

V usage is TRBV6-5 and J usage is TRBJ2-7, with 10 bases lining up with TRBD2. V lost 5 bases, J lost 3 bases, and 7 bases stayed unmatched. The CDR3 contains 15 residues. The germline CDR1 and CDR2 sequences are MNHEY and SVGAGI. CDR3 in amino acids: CASSRRTSGVYEQYF. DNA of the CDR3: TGTGCCAGCAGTAGACGGACTAGCGGTGTCTACGAGCAGTACTTC.

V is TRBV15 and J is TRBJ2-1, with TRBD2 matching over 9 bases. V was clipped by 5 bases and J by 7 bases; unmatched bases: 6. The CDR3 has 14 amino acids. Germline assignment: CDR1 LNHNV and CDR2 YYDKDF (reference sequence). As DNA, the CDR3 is TGTGCCACCAGCGGGCCTAGCGGGAAGAATGAGCAGTTCTTC. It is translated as CATSGPSGKNEQFF.